The clone carrying this T cell receptor beta chain was detected only a few times. Antigen unknown. Sample-barcoded 5' priming and a J-beta primer mix drove a second PCR of roughly 7 to 11 cycles. Via MiXCR, TCRdb re-called the 5' RACE reads, giving one row per CDR3 protein. The sample has 540,000 or so distinct CDR3 sequences; about 26% are singletons. This sample is part of a study of blood T cells in healthy people across ages. This CDR3 comprises 16 residues. CDR1 is LGHNA, CDR2 YSLEER, per germline. General study findings and limits: Total diversity from one million sequenced T cells was likely underestimated. Aged donors had fewer naive CD4+ cells and lower diversity than long-lived donors.

Specimen: blood. The origin of this receptor is a woman in her 70s in good health. This chain uses TRBV4-3 with TRBJ2-5; 9 positions agree with TRBD1. The J call could be wrong; TRBJ2-7 is a better fit for the DNA end. DNA for the CDR3: TGCGCCAGCAGCCCCGATAAGGACAGGGGTACCTACGAGCAGTACTTC. As protein: CASSPDKDRGTYEQYF.